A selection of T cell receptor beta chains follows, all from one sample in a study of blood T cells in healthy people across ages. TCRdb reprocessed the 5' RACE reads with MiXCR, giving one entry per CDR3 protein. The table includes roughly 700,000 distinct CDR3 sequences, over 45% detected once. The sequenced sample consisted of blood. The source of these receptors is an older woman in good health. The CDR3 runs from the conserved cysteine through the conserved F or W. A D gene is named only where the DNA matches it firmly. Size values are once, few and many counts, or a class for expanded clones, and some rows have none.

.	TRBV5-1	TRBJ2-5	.	TGCGCCAGCAGCTTGGAGACGAAGGGGGGAGGATGGGAGACCCAGTACTTC	CASSLETKGGGWETQYF
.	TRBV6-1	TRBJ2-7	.	TGTGCCAGCAGTGAACCAACGGTGAGCTCCTACGAGCAGTACTTC	CASSEPTVSSYEQYF
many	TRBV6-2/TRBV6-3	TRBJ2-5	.	TGTGCCAGCAGTTACCCTCCGCGACTAGGACCCGTCCCCCAGTACTTC	CASSYPPRLGPVPQYF
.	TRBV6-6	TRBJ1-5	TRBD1	TGTGCCAGCAGTACGACAGGGGGGCAGCCCCAGCATTTT	CASSTTGGQPQHF
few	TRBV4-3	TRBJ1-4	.	TGCGCCAGCAGGGCGGAGGCTAATGAAAAACTGTTTTTT	CASRAEANEKLFF
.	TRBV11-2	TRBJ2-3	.	TGTGCCAGCAGCTTAGAGGGGGCTGGGGCAGATACGCAGTATTTT	CASSLEGAGADTQYF
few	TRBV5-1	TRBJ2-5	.	TGCGCCAGCAGCTTGGATGGGGTAATACAAGAGACCCAGTACTTC	CASSLDGVIQETQYF
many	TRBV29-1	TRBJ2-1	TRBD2	TGCAGCGTTGTTGGGGGGACTAGCGGGTACCACAATGAGCAGTTCTTC	CSVVGGTSGYHNEQFF
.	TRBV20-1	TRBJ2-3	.	TGCAGTGCCCCCGGGCCTACCTCAGGGTCAGATACGCAGTATTTT	CSAPGPTSGSDTQYF
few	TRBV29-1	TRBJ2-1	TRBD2	TGCAGCGTTGAAGGGTGGGTAGGCGGGAGTCGCCACAATGAGCAGTTCTTC	CSVEGWVGGSRHNEQFF
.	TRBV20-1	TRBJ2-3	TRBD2	TGCCGTGCTAGACCAGCGGGGTCAGCCACAGATACGCAGTATTTT	CRARPAGSATDTQYF
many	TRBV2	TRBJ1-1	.	TGTGCCAGCAGCCCCCAAACAGGCAGGGGTTTGGATATCGCTGAAGCTTTCTTT	CASSPQTGRGLDIAEAFF
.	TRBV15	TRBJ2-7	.	TGTGCCACCAGCAGAGATCGGAGCAAAGCCGACGAGCAGTACTTC	CATSRDRSKADEQYF
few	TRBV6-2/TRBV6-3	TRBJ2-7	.	TGTGCCAGCAGCAACCCTGGGCGGTTTGCCTACGAGCAGTACTTC	CASSNPGRFAYEQYF
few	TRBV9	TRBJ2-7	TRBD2	TGTGCCAGCAGCATAGCGGGAGGGAACTACGAGCAGTACTTC	CASSIAGGNYEQYF
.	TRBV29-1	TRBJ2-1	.	TGCAGCGGTGTGGGGTTCAATGAGCAGTTCTTC	CSGVGFNEQFF
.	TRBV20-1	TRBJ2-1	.	TGCAGTGCGACTTCCCCCTCCGGCTCCTACAATGAGCAGTTCTTC	CSATSPSGSYNEQFF
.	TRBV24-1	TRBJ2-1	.	TGTGCCACCAGTGATTCTTACAGCAATGAGCAGTTCTTC	CATSDSYSNEQFF
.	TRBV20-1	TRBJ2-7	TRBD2	TGCAGTGCCCAGACTAGCGACGAGCAGTACTTC	CSAQTSDEQYF
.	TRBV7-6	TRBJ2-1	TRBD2	TGTGCCAGCAGCTTCCCGTGGGCTAGCGGCCCCTTACCTCCCTACAATGAGCAGTTCTTC	CASSFPWASGPLPPYNEQFF
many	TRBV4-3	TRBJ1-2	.	TGCGCCAGCAGCCAGGGGACCGCTACTCATGGCTACACCTTC	CASSQGTATHGYTF
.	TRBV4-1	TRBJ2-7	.	TGCGCCAGCAGCCAAACCCGGTTTCTGAACGAGCAGTACTTC	CASSQTRFLNEQYF
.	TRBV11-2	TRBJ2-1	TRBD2	TGTGCCAGCAGCCCCGGCGGACTAGCGCCTCATTGGTTCTTC	CASSPGGLAPHWFF
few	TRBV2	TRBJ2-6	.	TGTGCCAGCAGACAGGGTTCTGGGGCCAACGTCCTGACTTTC	CASRQGSGANVLTF
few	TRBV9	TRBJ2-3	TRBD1	TGTGCCAGCAGCAGATCCCACCCCCGGGACAGGGGTTCGTCAGATACGCAGTATTTT	CASSRSHPRDRGSSDTQYF
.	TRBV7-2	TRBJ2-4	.	TGTGCCAGCAGCTTAGGGCCGACAGTGGATTTAGCCAAAAACATTCAGTACTTC	CASSLGPTVDLAKNIQYF
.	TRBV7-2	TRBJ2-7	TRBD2	TGTGCCAGCAGGATTAGCGGGACCATCTCCTACGAGCAGTACTTC	CASRISGTISYEQYF
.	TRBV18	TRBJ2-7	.	TGTGCCAGCTCACCAAACAGACCAGACTACAATGAGCAGTACTTC	CASSPNRPDYNEQYF